This TCR beta chain was profiled in a study of T cell repertoires in cytomegalovirus infection. Study-level information: CMV epitopes, recently identified HLA-C-restricted and well-studied HLA-B-restricted, were used. Findings and limits, study-wide: HLA-C-restricted CMV-specific TCR beta clonotypes prevailed in the ex vivo response.

The sample holds a few counts of this clonotype. The antigen is unknown. TCRdb ran MiXCR on the reads and lists one entry per CDR3 protein. The data show 680,000 or so distinct CDR3 sequences, roughly 30% seen once. Germline CDR1 is LNHDA and CDR2 is SQIVND (reference sequence). CDR3 length equals 17 residues. Deletions cut 1 base from V and 5 bases from J, with 20 bases between. This sequence joins TRBV19 and TRBJ1-2; tentatively, D is TRBD1 (6 bases). This clonotype originated in a human donor in good health (CMV status not recorded). Some clones in this sample may be carry-over from other donors' samples. Material: cultured PBMCs, obtained from culture after CMV antigen stimulation. The CDR3 DNA reads as TGTGCCAGTAGTATAGGAGTCGCGGGGGGCGTCGGATATGGCTACACCTTC. Its protein is CASSIGVAGGVGYGYTF.